The 30 T cell receptor beta chains in this list originate from one sample, sequenced in a study of cytomegalovirus exposure and HLA in healthy donors. It was with 60 Vbeta and 13 Jbeta primers that the PCR ran. Sequenced by immunoSEQ multiplex PCR; TCRdb stores in-frame clones only, minus some. The sample lists 85,000 to 100,000 clones; approximately 81% were seen once. Source material: PBMCs. The receptors were sampled from a woman in her thirties or forties in good health and CMV-seropositive.

The chain employs TRBV19 and TRBJ2-7; tentative D call: TRBD1 (7 bases). V dropped 4 bases and J dropped 0 bases, with 13 bases sitting between them. CDR1 and CDR2 from the germline V gene are LNHDA and SQIVND (reference sequence). CDR3 length: 15 amino acids. CDR3 DNA sequence: TGTGCCAGTAGTAAGGAGGGGGCGACCTCCTACGAGCAGTACTTC. Its protein is CASSKEGATSYEQYF.

This clone was counted a single time. This chain connects TRBV6-5 to TRBJ2-3, with D maybe TRBD1 (6 bases). The CDR3 runs 16 residues. CDR1 and CDR2 (germline): MNHEY, SVGAGI. Trimming removed 3 bases at V and 3 bases at J, with 16 bases between. CDR3 DNA: TGTGCCAGCAGTTATAACAGGGATAGTACAACAGATACGCAGTATTTT. Its protein is CASSYNRDSTTDTQYF.

The chain uses TRBV11-2 and TRBJ2-1; 8 bases align to TRBD2. Germline CDR1 and CDR2: SGHAT and FQNNGV. The CDR3 runs 16 residues. V shed 1 base and J 10 bases; nucleotides not matched to a gene: 12. The CDR3 reads CASSLVPGTRGSEQFF. Here the CDR3 DNA reads TGTGCCAGCAGCTTAGTACCCGGGACTAGGGGAAGCGAGCAGTTCTTC.

The chain combines TRBV29-1 with TRBJ2-5; 14 bases are a match to TRBD2. Germline V gives CDR1 SQVTM, CDR2 ANQGSEA. V was clipped by 7 bases and J by 4 bases; unmatched bases: 5. The CDR3 is 14 residues long. DNA of the CDR3: TGCAGCGCCTGGACTAGCGGGAGGAGAGAGACCCAGTACTTC. Amino acids: CSAWTSGRRETQYF.

The CDR3 loop reads CASSLEVKRQGYGYTF. The CDR3 region has the DNA TGTGCCAGCAGCTTGGAAGTGAAGCGACAGGGGTATGGCTACACCTTC. The chain recombines TRBV5-6 with TRBJ1-2, with 8 bases that match TRBD1. The V and J ends lost 0 bases and 5 bases, in that order; junction bases with no gene match: 9. The CDR3 consists of 16 residues. Per the germline V gene, CDR1 is SGHDT and CDR2 is YYEEEE.

The chain carries TRBV9 and TRBJ2-1; TRBD2 aligns across 14 bases. The CDR3 has 16 amino acids. The ends lost 4 bases at V and 9 bases at J; junction bases unmatched: 9. Germline V gene lookup returns CDR1 SGDLS and CDR2 YYNGEE. The CDR3: CASSLTPGLAGVEQFF. The CDR3 region has the DNA TGTGCCAGCAGCTTAACGCCGGGACTAGCGGGAGTTGAGCAGTTCTTC.

V and J are TRBV6-1 and TRBJ1-5; 8 bases match TRBD1. Germline CDR1 and CDR2: MNHNS and SASEGT. The CDR3 consists of 13 residues. V trimming: 2 bases; J trimming: 7 bases; junction bases outside the gene matches: 1. CDR3 residues: CASSEQGAQPQHF. As DNA, the CDR3 is TGTGCCAGCAGTGAACAGGGGGCGCAGCCCCAGCATTTT.

The chain couples TRBV6-6 to TRBJ2-5; possibly TRBD1 for D (6 bases). The J call may be mistaken, given a closer DNA end match to TRBJ2-7. Germline V gene data show CDR1 as MNHNY and CDR2 as SVGAGI (reference sequence). CDR3 length equals 9 residues. CDR3 sequence: CAKGDEQYF. The CDR3 DNA reads as TGTGCCAAGGGGGACGAGCAGTACTTC.

The chain has TRBV4-1 and TRBJ1-6; TRBD1 agrees at 8 bases. V lost 1 base and J lost 4; bases outside the gene matches: 12. Germline V CDR1 and CDR2: MGHRA, YSYEKL. The CDR3 runs to 19 residues. Here the CDR3 reads CASSQGTGTSTSYNSPLHF. CDR3 nucleotides: TGCGCCAGCAGCCAAGGGACAGGGACGTCCACTAGTTATAATTCACCCCTCCACTTT.

The chain carries TRBV6-1 and TRBJ2-3; 9 nucleotides line up with TRBD1. Looked up from germline, CDR1 is MNHNS and CDR2 is SASEGT. The V gene end was trimmed by 6 bases and the J gene end by 1 base; junction bases not matched to a gene: 5. This CDR3 region has 15 residues. Written as DNA, the CDR3 is TGTGCCAGCAGCCCGGGACAGGGTGGCACAGATACGCAGTATTTT. Protein product: CASSPGQGGTDTQYF.

V is TRBV6-1 and J is TRBJ1-1, with D unclear. The CDR3 extends over 15 amino acids. The germline gives CDR1 MNHNS, CDR2 SASEGT. V lost 1 base, J lost 6 bases, and 15 bases lay in between. Here the CDR3 DNA reads TGTGCCAGCAGTGAAGAAGTAGGGAGGTACGCTGAAGCTTTCTTT. Protein sequence: CASSEEVGRYAEAFF.

This clone was seen just once. This rearrangement joins TRBV11-2 to TRBJ2-4, with D possibly TRBD2 on 6 matching bases. V was clipped by 0 bases and J by 5 bases, with 14 bases between them. This CDR3 region has 16 residues. Germline values: CDR1 SGHAT, CDR2 FQNNGV. The CDR3 region has the DNA TGTGCCAGCAGCTTAGATCCGATGCGGGGCGAAAACATTCAGTACTTC. It codes for CASSLDPMRGENIQYF.

J is TRBJ2-5 and V is TRBV7-9; a weak D match, TRBD1 (6 bases). V lost 2 bases, J lost 4 bases, and 11 bases lay in between. The germline CDR1 and CDR2 sequences are SEHNR and FQNEAQ (reference sequence). The CDR3 totals 14 residues. DNA of the CDR3: TGTGCCAGCAGCTTATGGGAAGGGGGAGAGACCCAGTACTTC. This gives the protein CASSLWEGGETQYF.

The chain employs TRBV5-1 and TRBJ2-4; TRBD2 matches 7 bases. The CDR3 totals 16 residues. CDR1 and CDR2 from the germline V gene are SGHRS and YFSETQ. V lost 1 base and J lost 0; bases outside the gene matches: 4. CDR3 region: CASSLSLASAKNIQYF. The CDR3 DNA is TGCGCCAGCAGCTTGTCACTAGCGTCAGCCAAAAACATTCAGTACTTC.

The chain links TRBV7-2 to TRBJ2-1; TRBD2 matches at 9 bases. From germline, CDR1 is SGHTA and CDR2 FQGNSA. This CDR3 comprises 16 residues. The trim removed 1 base at V and 5 bases at J, leaving 6 bases unmatched. The CDR3 protein is CASSLVFLAGHNEQFF. The CDR3 nucleotides read TGTGCCAGCAGCTTAGTATTTCTAGCGGGACACAATGAGCAGTTCTTC.

The chain has TRBV6-5 and TRBJ2-5; 10 nucleotides line up with TRBD1. Losses at the gene ends were 6 bases for V and 5 bases for J; bases not matched to a gene: 6. The CDR3 runs 14 residues. The germline V gene has CDR1 MNHEY and CDR2 SVGAGI. The CDR3 is CASSPGQGHETQYF. The CDR3 DNA is TGTGCCAGCAGCCCGGGACAGGGGCATGAGACCCAGTACTTC.

This chain connects TRBV7-9 to TRBJ2-2; 8 bases align to TRBD1. Unmatched junction bases numbered 10, after V lost 11 bases and J lost 5 bases. Germline CDR1 reads SEHNR; CDR2 reads FQNEAQ (reference sequence). The CDR3 is 14 amino acids. The CDR3 bases are TGTGCCCCCTGGGGGACAGGTACAACCGGGGAGCTGTTTTTT. It specifies CAPWGTGTTGELFF.

This clone was seen just once. The chain links TRBV28 to TRBJ2-5; 9 nucleotides match TRBD2. The CDR3 runs 15 residues. CDR1 and CDR2 (germline): MDHEN, SYDVKM. V lost 4 bases and J lost 5; bases outside the gene matches: 8. CDR3 bases: TGTGCCAGCAGTTCACCGGGACTAGCAGGCGAGACCCAGTACTTC. This translates into CASSSPGLAGETQYF.

This chain uses TRBV2 with TRBJ2-5; possibly TRBD1 for D (5 bases). This CDR3 has 14 residues. V was shortened by 4 bases and J by 2 bases, with 11 bases between the two germline ends. CDR1 is SNHLY, CDR2 FYNNEI, per germline. CDR3 protein: CASSVLTVQETQYF. CDR3 bases: TGTGCCAGCAGTGTATTGACAGTACAAGAGACCCAGTACTTC.

The chain employs TRBV11-2 and TRBJ1-1, with 7 bases that match TRBD1. Germline CDR1 reads SGHAT; CDR2 reads FQNNGV. The CDR3 runs to 11 residues. V lost 5 bases and J lost 11; bases outside the gene matches: 5. The CDR3 nucleotides are TGTGCCAGCAGCCAACGACAGGGTGCTTTCTTT. It translates to CASSQRQGAFF.

The chain couples TRBV7-8 to TRBJ2-7; 8 bases fit TRBD1. Germline lookup yields CDR1 SGHVS and CDR2 FQNEAQ. The CDR3 runs 13 residues. Germline trimming cut 5 bases from V and 4 bases from J; bases unmatched to any gene: 4. CDR3 DNA: TGTGCCAGCAGCCCTAGGACAGGGTACGAGCAGTACTTC. This codes for CASSPRTGYEQYF.

The CDR3 DNA is TGTGCCAGCAGTGACGTAACTAGGTACACCGGGGAGCTGTTTTTT. Amino acids: CASSDVTRYTGELFF. V is TRBV25-1 and J is TRBJ2-2; weak D call: TRBD2 (5 bases). V gave up 3 bases and J gave up 3 bases, with 11 bases separating them. There are 15 residues in the CDR3. CDR1 and CDR2 (germline): MGHDK, SYGVNS.

The table lists this clone with a count of one. This chain connects TRBV5-8 to TRBJ2-7; 11 nucleotides match TRBD2. The length of the CDR3 is 18 residues. Germline CDR1 SGHTS, CDR2 YDEGEE. Losses at the gene ends were 2 bases for V and 0 bases for J; bases not matched to a gene: 10. The CDR3 coding sequence is TGTGCCAGCAGCTTCGCGTTAGCGGGAGGGCTTCACTCCTACGAGCAGTACTTC. Protein sequence: CASSFALAGGLHSYEQYF.

The chain carries TRBV9 and TRBJ2-1; TRBD2 agrees at 7 bases. Germline CDR1 is SGDLS and CDR2 is YYNGEE. V dropped 0 bases and J dropped 4; count of bases not matched to a gene: 4. This CDR3 has 15 amino acids. CDR3 nucleotide sequence: TGTGCCAGCAGCGTAGAGGGCGGGAGATACAATGAGCAGTTCTTC. Protein: CASSVEGGRYNEQFF. Looking up the rest from reference TRBV9 and TRBJ2-1 gives the full variable domain: DSGVTQTPKHLITATGQRVTLRCSPRSGDLSVYWYQQSLDQGLQFLIQYYNGEERAKGNILERFSAQQFPDLHSELNLSSLELGDSALYFCASSVEGGRYNEQFFGPGTRLTVL.

The rearrangement uses TRBV4-2 and TRBJ2-7, with 13 bases aligning to TRBD2. Germline values: CDR1 LGHNA, CDR2 YNFKEQ. The CDR3 spans 14 residues. The ends lost 8 bases at V and 5 bases at J; junction bases unmatched: 6. The CDR3 sequence is CASRGLAGTDEQYF. CDR3 nucleotide sequence: TGTGCCAGCCGGGGACTAGCGGGAACCGACGAGCAGTACTTC.

The chain employs TRBV6-1 and TRBJ1-1; D gene unclear. The CDR3 runs to 14 residues. Germline CDR1 MNHNS, CDR2 SASEGT. V gave up 5 bases and J gave up 5 bases, with 15 bases separating them. Here the CDR3 DNA reads TGTGCCAGCAGTTCGCTGACAAGCTGGACTGAAGCTTTCTTT. Encoded protein: CASSSLTSWTEAFF.

J is TRBJ2-7 and V is TRBV5-1; D remains ambiguous. Germline V gene lookup returns CDR1 SGHRS and CDR2 YFSETQ. This CDR3 comprises 11 residues. Trimming stripped 4 bases from V and 3 bases from J, with 5 bases between. The CDR3 DNA sequence: TGCGCCAGCAGCGGCGGCTACGAGCAGTACTTC. It specifies CASSGGYEQYF.

This clone was counted a few times. This rearrangement joins TRBV5-1 to TRBJ2-6; D ambiguous. The germline CDR1 and CDR2 sequences are SGHRS and YFSETQ. The CDR3 runs to 16 residues. Trimming shortened V by 0 bases and J by 4 bases, and 11 bases separated the two germline ends. CDR3: CASSLVGSTGANVLTF. DNA of the CDR3: TGCGCCAGCAGCTTGGTCGGGTCTACCGGGGCCAACGTCCTGACTTTC.

V usage is TRBV30 and J usage is TRBJ2-7; 8 nucleotides align to TRBD1. Per the germline V gene, CDR1 is GTSNPN and CDR2 is SVGIG (reference sequence). The junction had 7 bases not matched to a gene; V was cut back by 3 bases and J by 3 bases. CDR3 length: 14 residues. The CDR3 DNA is TGTGCCTGGAGAGGGGCCGACAGGGGCTACGAGCAGTACTTC. This codes for CAWRGADRGYEQYF.

The J gene is TRBJ2-5, the V gene TRBV6-5, with TRBD1 matching over 9 bases. Trimming removed 2 bases from V and 5 bases from J; junction bases left unmatched: 6. This CDR3 is 15 amino acids long. In germline, CDR1 is MNHEY, CDR2 SVGAGI. CDR3 coding DNA: TGTGCCAGCAGTTACCCCGGGACAGGGAGGGAGACCCAGTACTTC. This gives the protein CASSYPGTGRETQYF.